Listed here are 29 T cell receptor beta chains from one sample, sequenced in a study of T cell clonality in common variable immunodeficiency. Study findings and constraints: Common variable immunodeficiency TCR beta sequences reportedly had fewer deletions and N-nucleotide insertions.

Some clones are missing from TCRdb's copy, which holds only in-frame ones; the method was immunoSEQ multiplex PCR. The sample offers some 16,000 clones and no singletons, the top ten holding 13% to 15%. These TCRs are of unknown antigen specificity. Source material: peripheral blood mononuclear cells. Source of these receptors: a human donor with common variable immunodeficiency.

This clone has a count of ten or more. The CDR3 end is not reached by the read, which stops 3 residues before it; the germline J gene fills it in. The genes are TRBV18 and TRBJ2-2, with TRBD2 matching 9 bases. The germline gives CDR1 KGHSH, CDR2 LQKENI. The CDR3 is made up of 15 amino acids. V was pared by 6 bases and J by 4 bases, with 6 bases of the junction left unmatched. The CDR3 reads CASSPQTSGTGELFF. CDR3 bases read: TGTGCCAGCTCCCCTCAGACTAGCGGCACCGGGGAG.

This clone was seen repeatedly, ten times or more. The CDR3 extends 3 residues past the end of the read, so its final part is completed from the germline J gene. The chain employs TRBV2 and TRBJ2-7, with 7 bases fitting TRBD1. The trim removed 1 base at V and 4 bases at J, leaving 7 bases unmatched. The germline CDR1 and CDR2 sequences are SNHLY and FYNNEI. This CDR3 has 15 amino acids. The sequenced part of the CDR3 DNA is TGTGCCAGCAGTGAAGGGGGACAGACCCGATACGAG. Encoded protein: CASSEGGQTRYE. The whole CDR3 protein is CASSEGGQTRYEQYF.

This clone was counted many times. The CDR3 is cut off 3 residues early in the read; its end comes from the germline J gene. J is TRBJ1-4 and V is TRBV3-1 (or the pseudogene TRBV3-2); D uncertain. The V end lost 1 base, the J end lost 10 bases, and 13 bases lay between the germline ends. From germline, CDR1 is LGHDT and CDR2 YNNKEL (reference sequence). This CDR3 is built from 14 residues. CDR3 bases read: TGTGCCAGCAGCCAAGGGGCTGGCAACGGAAAA. This codes for CASSQGAGNGK. The CDR3 as a whole reads CASSQGAGNGKLFF.

In this sample, this clone turned up a few times. The read terminates 3 residues ahead of where the CDR3 ends, so the germline J gene completes it. This sequence joins TRBV7-2 and TRBJ1-5; 7 bases map to TRBD1. Germline V gene sequence: CDR1 SGHTA, CDR2 FQGNSA. With 1 base clipped from V and 4 bases from J, the junction kept 4 bases outside the gene matches. CDR3 size: 15 residues. The sequenced CDR3 bases are TGTGCCAGCAGCTTAGTGGGACAGTCAAATCAGCCC. This gives the protein CASSLVGQSNQP. The entire CDR3 reads CASSLVGQSNQPQHF.

This clone came up a few times. The read finishes 3 residues shy of the CDR3 end, and the germline J gene is used to complete it. The chain joins TRBV19 to TRBJ2-3; 12 nucleotides line up with TRBD2. J was trimmed by 2 bases and V by 6 bases; bases with no gene match: 3. The CDR3 sequence is 15 residues long. CDR1 and CDR2 from the germline V gene are LNHDA and SQIVND (reference sequence). CDR3 loop: CASRTSGGTTDTQYF. The DNA read from the CDR3 is TGTGCCAGTAGGACTAGCGGGGGTACCACAGATACG.

This clone was detected only a few times. The read stops 3 residues short of the end of the CDR3; the missing end is completed from the germline J gene. This sequence joins TRBV19 and TRBJ2-5; unclear D gene. V was shortened by 5 bases and J by 2 bases, with 12 bases between the two germline ends. Germline-derived CDR1 and CDR2 are LNHDA and SQIVND (reference sequence). This CDR3 is built from 14 residues. The CDR3 DNA, read in part, is TGTGCCAGTAGTCCCCGGGTTCATCAAGAGACC. Protein product: CASSPRVHQET. The complete CDR3 sequence is CASSPRVHQETQYF.

This clone was observed many times. The read comes to an end 3 residues before the CDR3 does, leaving the germline J gene to fill in the end. The chain employs TRBV5-1 and TRBJ2-7, with D unresolved. CDR1 and CDR2 from the germline V gene are SGHRS and YFSETQ. V lost 0 bases, J lost 5 bases, and 9 bases lay in between. The CDR3 sequence is 13 residues long. The CDR3 bases that were read are TGCGCCAGCAGCTTGGGTAACAGTGACGAG. It translates to CASSLGNSDE. The full CDR3 protein reads CASSLGNSDEQYF.

This clone showed up just a few times. The CDR3 protein is CAWSDLRDRGTEQYF. The DNA read from the CDR3 is TGTGCCTGGAGTGACCTACGGGACAGGGGCACCGAG. V usage is TRBV30 and J usage is TRBJ2-7; 10 positions agree with TRBD1. The read ends 3 residues shy of where the CDR3 ends; the end is completed using the germline J gene. Looked up from germline, CDR1 is GTSNPN and CDR2 is SVGIG (reference sequence). The V gene end was trimmed by 1 base and the J gene end by 6 bases; junction bases not matched to a gene: 9. CDR3 length: 15 amino acids.

Worth noting for this clone: Read data end 3 residues before the CDR3 end; the end is taken from the germline J gene. The V gene is TRBV7-2, the J gene TRBJ2-5; TRBD2 matches at 10 bases. Trimming cost V 6 bases and J 5 bases; bases outside gene matches: 3. The germline V gene encodes CDR1 SGHTA and CDR2 FQGNSA. The CDR3 has 13 residues. CDR3 bases read: TGTGCCAGCAGAGCGGGGGGGCGGGAGACC. Translating it yields CASRAGGRET. The whole CDR3 reads CASRAGGRETQYF.

In its sample, this clone was seen a few times. The DNA ends 3 residues before the CDR3 does, and the rest of the CDR3 is filled in from the germline J gene. The chain is built from TRBV7-9 and TRBJ2-5; 9 bases align to TRBD2. The CDR3 is made up of 14 amino acids. The V segment lost 5 bases and the J segment 5 bases; nucleotides outside the gene matches: 6. Germline V gene lookup returns CDR1 SEHNR and CDR2 FQNEAQ (reference sequence). CDR3 protein: CASSSGGSGETQYF. The sequenced CDR3 bases are TGTGCCAGCAGCAGCGGGGGGTCTGGGGAGACC.

This clone turned up a few times. The read halts 3 residues ahead of the CDR3 end, with the missing end drawn from the germline J gene. The chain carries TRBV5-1 and TRBJ2-5, with a possible D match to TRBD2 (6 bases). Trimming removed 4 bases at V and 5 bases at J, with 12 bases between. The V gene's germline CDR1 is SGHRS and CDR2 YFSETQ. This CDR3 spans 13 amino acids. The CDR3 DNA, read in part, is TGCGCCAGCAGCCCGGGGGTAAGGGAGACC. Translating it yields CASSPGVRET. From start to end, the CDR3 is CASSPGVRETQYF.

The table lists this clone with many counts. Coverage ceases 3 residues before the CDR3 finishes, and the germline J gene fills in the end. The chain carries TRBV18 and TRBJ2-7; 11 nucleotides line up with TRBD1. This CDR3 has 15 residues. V dropped 2 bases and J dropped 5; count of bases not matched to a gene: 5. Germline CDR1 is KGHSH and CDR2 is LQKENI. CDR3 DNA (partial): TGTGCCAGCTCACCAGCCGGGACAGGGGGAAACGAG. It is translated as CASSPAGTGGNE. The complete CDR3 sequence is CASSPAGTGGNEQYF.

This clone was picked up a small number of times. Sequencing ends 3 residues short of the CDR3 end; the germline J gene provides the rest. This chain links TRBV2 with TRBJ1-2, with D possibly matching TRBD1 (6 bases). Germline values: CDR1 SNHLY, CDR2 FYNNEI. With 6 bases removed from V and 3 bases from J, the gap between germline ends came to 14 bases. CDR3 length: 14 residues. CDR3 DNA (partial): TGTGCCAGCAGAGGAGGGGGGGGCTACTATGGC. Translation: CASRGGGGYYG. The full CDR3 protein reads CASRGGGGYYGYTF.

This clone was found a few times. The missing CDR3 end, 3 residues past where the read stops, is filled in from the germline J gene. The chain has TRBV18 and TRBJ2-1, with 15 bases identical to TRBD2. Germline V gene lookup returns CDR1 KGHSH and CDR2 LQKENI. The CDR3 runs to 16 residues. The V gene end was trimmed by 3 bases and the J gene end by 4 bases; junction bases not matched to a gene: 1. CDR3 loop: CASSPGLAGGYNEQFF. CDR3 bases read: TGTGCCAGCTCACCGGGACTAGCGGGGGGATACAATGAG.

In this sample, this clone turned up a few times. The CDR3 extends 3 residues past the end of the read, so its final part is completed from the germline J gene. This chain links TRBV23-1 with TRBJ2-3; 9 nucleotides align to TRBD1. TRBV23-1 counts as an open reading frame of uncertain function. V gave up 4 bases and J gave up 1 base; unmatched junction bases: 9. The CDR3 has 17 residues. This CDR3 reads CASSPEGQGTGTDTQYF. The CDR3 DNA, read in part, is TGCGCCAGCAGTCCCGAGGGACAGGGAACGGGCACAGATACG.

This clone has a handful of counts. With the read ending 3 residues before the CDR3 end, the germline J gene is used to fill in that end. The V call is TRBV20-1, the J call TRBJ2-5; 12 bases fit TRBD2. The CDR3 contains 16 residues. Germline trimming cut 1 base from V and 5 bases from J; bases unmatched to any gene: 8. Germline V gives CDR1 DFQATT, CDR2 SNEGSKA (reference sequence). CDR3 DNA (partial): TGCAGTGCTAGAGGACGGCTAGCGGGGGGGCTGGAGACC. Its translation is CSARGRLAGGLET. The full CDR3 reads CSARGRLAGGLETQYF.

This clone was observed a handful of times. Sequencing ends 3 residues short of the CDR3 end; the germline J gene provides the rest. V gene TRBV7-6 combines with J gene TRBJ2-7, with 10 bases fitting TRBD2. The V gene's germline CDR1 is SGHVS and CDR2 FNYEAQ. The CDR3 totals 15 residues. V lost 1 base and J lost 1; bases outside the gene matches: 1. CDR3 in amino acids: CASSLGSGGSYEQYF. Incomplete CDR3 DNA: TGTGCCAGCAGCTTAGGTAGCGGGGGGTCCTACGAG.

This clone was counted between two and nine times. Read sequence stops 3 residues before the CDR3 end, and the germline J gene provides the missing end. V usage is TRBV7-7 and J usage is TRBJ1-1; the match to TRBD1 covers 8 bases. The CDR3 has 13 amino acids. Trimming took 5 bases from V and 3 from J; bases not matched to a gene: 2. Germline values: CDR1 SSHAT, CDR2 FNYEAQ (reference sequence). The CDR3 bases that were read are TGTGCCAGCAGCAAGGACAGGGACACTGAA. Translated, it gives CASSKDRDTE. The whole CDR3 protein is CASSKDRDTEAFF.

This clone was seen more than once but under ten times. The read halts 3 residues ahead of the CDR3 end, with the missing end drawn from the germline J gene. The chain recombines TRBV30 with TRBJ1-4; 9 nucleotides line up with TRBD1. Germline V CDR1 and CDR2: GTSNPN, SVGIG (reference sequence). There are 14 residues in the CDR3. The trim removed 0 bases at V and 7 bases at J, leaving 3 bases unmatched. CDR3 sequence: CAWSVRQGVEKLFF. The DNA read from the CDR3 is TGTGCCTGGAGTGTGAGACAGGGGGTTGAAAAA.

This clone was found many times. The junction does not match germline at one end; this may be a read error. The read ends 3 residues early relative to the CDR3; the germline J gene fills the gap. This sequence joins TRBV4-2 and TRBJ2-2; D unresolved. The CDR3 is 16 residues long. Germline V gives CDR1 LGHNA, CDR2 YNFKEQ. The part of the CDR3 DNA that was read is TGCGCCAGCAGTCATCCCGCTGTCCGGATGACAGGGGAG. Translation gives CASSHPAVRMTGE. The entire CDR3 sequence reads CASSHPAVRMTGELFF.

This clone was detected ten times or more. The CDR3 reads CASSSPRSANEKLFF. The sequenced CDR3 bases are TGTGCCAGCAGCTCGCCGCGGTCGGCTAATGAAAAA. The chain is built from TRBV7-9 and TRBJ1-4, with D unclear. The observed sequence ends 3 residues before the CDR3 terminus, with the missing tail filled in from the germline J gene. The CDR3 length is 15 residues. Germline CDR1 and CDR2: SEHNR and FQNEAQ (reference sequence). Trimming removed 4 bases from V and 3 bases from J, with 12 bases in between. Together with reference TRBV7-9 and TRBJ1-4, the CDR3 gives the full variable domain: DTGVSQNPRHKITKRGQNVTFRCDPISEHNRLYWYRQTLGQGPEFLTYFQNEAQLEKSRLLSDRFSAERPKGSFSTLEIQRTEQGDSAMYLCASSSPRSANEKLFFGSGTQLSVL.

This clone was counted at least ten times. The read ends 3 residues early relative to the CDR3; the germline J gene fills the gap. The gene calls are TRBV30 and TRBJ1-1, with 8 bases lining up with TRBD1. V lost 5 bases and J lost 1; bases outside the gene matches: 3. CDR3 length: 13 amino acids. Germline V gene data show CDR1 as GTSNPN and CDR2 as SVGIG (reference sequence). The CDR3 region is CAWVGQANTEAFF. The CDR3 bases that were read are TGTGCCTGGGTGGGACAGGCGAACACTGAA.

This clone counts as medium-sized. The read terminates 3 residues ahead of where the CDR3 ends, so the germline J gene completes it. The genes are TRBV29-1 and TRBJ2-2, with 13 bases matching TRBD2. The ends lost 7 bases at V and 7 bases at J; junction bases unmatched: 9. CDR3 length equals 15 residues. CDR1 and CDR2 from the germline V gene are SQVTM and ANQGSEA. The chain's CDR3 is CSASTSGGLGGELFF. The part of the CDR3 DNA that was read is TGCAGCGCTTCGACTAGCGGGGGGCTGGGCGGGGAG.

This clone came up a few times. The read comes to an end 3 residues before the CDR3 does, leaving the germline J gene to fill in the end. V is TRBV7-3 and J is TRBJ2-1, with TRBD2 matching over 13 bases. The junction had 12 bases not matched to a gene; V was cut back by 6 bases and J by 4 bases. CDR3 size: 18 residues. In germline, CDR1 is SGHTA, CDR2 FQGTGA. The part of the CDR3 DNA that was read is TGTGCCAGCAGGCCGCTGGAGGGACTAGCGGGGCCTTACAATGAG. It encodes CASRPLEGLAGPYNE. The CDR3 as a whole reads CASRPLEGLAGPYNEQFF.

This clone has at least ten counts. Coverage ceases 3 residues before the CDR3 finishes, and the germline J gene fills in the end. The V call is TRBV2, the J call TRBJ1-2, with a tentative D call TRBD1 (6 bases). The germline V and J ends were trimmed by 3 bases and 6 bases, with 11 bases remaining between them. Germline CDR1 SNHLY, CDR2 FYNNEI. CDR3 size: 13 residues. The CDR3 bases that were read are TGTGCCAGCAGTGACAGCCAGGGGCATGGC. This gives the protein CASSDSQGHG. The CDR3 in its entirety is CASSDSQGHGYTF.

This clone occurred many times. CDR3 DNA, as far as it was read: TGTGCCAGCAGCCAGGGTGGATGGACAGGGGCCAACGTC. It translates to CASSQGGWTGANV. The CDR3 in full is CASSQGGWTGANVLTF. The V gene is TRBV4-2, the J gene TRBJ2-6; maybe TRBD1 (5 bases). The read comes to an end 3 residues before the CDR3 does, leaving the germline J gene to fill in the end. V was pared by 3 bases and J by 4 bases, with 13 bases between. This CDR3 comprises 16 residues. CDR1 LGHNA and CDR2 YNFKEQ come from the germline V gene.

In this sample, this clone turned up a few times. Sequencing ends 3 residues short of the CDR3 end; the germline J gene provides the rest. The V gene is TRBV20-1, the J gene TRBJ2-5, with 7 bases lining up with TRBD2. Germline V gene data show CDR1 as DFQATT and CDR2 as SNEGSKA (reference sequence). The V and J ends lost 8 bases and 3 bases, in that order; junction bases with no gene match: 9. This CDR3 spans 13 amino acids. CDR3 bases read: TGCAGTACCCGGGCGGGGGTTAAAGAGACC. Protein: CSTRAGVKET. The whole CDR3 region reads CSTRAGVKETQYF.

A remark on this clone: Read data end 3 residues before the CDR3 end; the end is taken from the germline J gene. The chain has TRBV18 and TRBJ1-6, with 9 bases matching TRBD1. The V segment lost 1 base and the J segment 10 bases; nucleotides outside the gene matches: 2. Germline V gives CDR1 KGHSH, CDR2 LQKENI. The CDR3 extends over 14 amino acids. The CDR3 bases that were read are TGTGCCAGCTCACCACGGACAGGGGACTCACCC. This sequence encodes CASSPRTGDSP. The complete CDR3 reads CASSPRTGDSPLHF.

The sample holds a few counts of this clone. The CDR3 goes on 3 residues after the read ends, and that part is filled in from the germline J gene. The chain couples TRBV7-9 to TRBJ1-2, with a tentative D call TRBD1 (5 bases). Germline values: CDR1 SEHNR, CDR2 FQNEAQ (reference sequence). The CDR3 covers 14 residues. The V gene lost 5 bases and the J gene lost 7 bases, with 17 bases spanning the gap. The chain's CDR3 is CASSTETGGGGYTF. CDR3 bases read: TGTGCCAGCAGCACGGAGACCGGGGGTGGTGGC.